This T cell receptor (beta chain) was profiled in a study of cytomegalovirus exposure and HLA in healthy donors. Study-wide results and caveats: A later analysis revealed that TCR association rates differed between HLA loci, peaking at DRB1 and bottoming out at HLA-C. Reports showed the classifier diagnosing cytomegalovirus status with high specificity and sensitivity. In vitro work confirmed that a few CMV-associated chains recognize CMV antigens.

Germline loops: CDR1 SGHTA, CDR2 FQGNSA. The CDR3 extends over 11 amino acids. Deletions cut 2 bases from V and 5 bases from J, with 3 bases between. Both 60 Vbeta primers and 13 Jbeta primers went into the PCR. The repertoire was sequenced with immunoSEQ multiplex PCR; TCRdb's copy has only in-frame clones and lacks some. Found here are roughly 180,000 clones, 75% to 85% of them singletons; the top ten hold about 2.5%. The table lists this clone with a few counts. Antigen unknown. Healthy bone marrow donors formed the donor group. This clonotype was obtained from a woman aged 25 to 39 in good health and CMV-seropositive. The sequenced sample consisted of PBMCs. The chain links TRBV7-2 to TRBJ1-2; no firm D call. The CDR3 loop reads CASSLSYGYTF. The CDR3 nucleotides read TGTGCCAGCAGCTTATCGTATGGCTACACCTTC.